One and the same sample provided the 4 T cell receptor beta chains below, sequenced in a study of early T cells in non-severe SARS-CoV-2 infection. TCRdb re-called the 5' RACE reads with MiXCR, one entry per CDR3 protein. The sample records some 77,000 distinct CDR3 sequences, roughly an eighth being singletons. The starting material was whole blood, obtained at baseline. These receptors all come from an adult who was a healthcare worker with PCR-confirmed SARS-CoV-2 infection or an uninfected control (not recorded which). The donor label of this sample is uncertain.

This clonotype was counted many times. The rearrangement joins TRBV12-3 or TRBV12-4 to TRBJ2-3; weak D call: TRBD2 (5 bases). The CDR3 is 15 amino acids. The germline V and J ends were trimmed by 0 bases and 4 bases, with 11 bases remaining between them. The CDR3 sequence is CASSLAGVVADTQYF. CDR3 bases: TGTGCCAGCAGTTTAGCGGGAGTGGTAGCAGATACGCAGTATTTT.

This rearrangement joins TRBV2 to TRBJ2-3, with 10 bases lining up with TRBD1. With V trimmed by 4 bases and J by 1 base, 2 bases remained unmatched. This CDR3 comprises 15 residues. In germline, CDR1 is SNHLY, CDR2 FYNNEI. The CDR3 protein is CASSVGTGGTDTQYF. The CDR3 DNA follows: TGTGCCAGCAGTGTCGGGACAGGGGGCACAGATACGCAGTATTTT. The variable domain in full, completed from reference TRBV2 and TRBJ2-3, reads EPEVTQTPSHQVTQMGQEVILRCVPISNHLYFYWYRQILGQKVEFLVSFYNNEISEKSEIFDDQFSVERPDGSNFTLKIRSTKLEDSAMYFCASSVGTGGTDTQYFGPGTRLTVL.

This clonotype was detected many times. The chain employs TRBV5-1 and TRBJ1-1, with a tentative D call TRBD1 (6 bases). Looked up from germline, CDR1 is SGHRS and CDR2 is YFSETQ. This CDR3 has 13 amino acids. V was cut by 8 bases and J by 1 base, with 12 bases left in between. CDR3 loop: CASSGVGNTEAFF. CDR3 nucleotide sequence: TGCGCCAGTTCAGGGGTGGGGAACACTGAAGCTTTCTTT.

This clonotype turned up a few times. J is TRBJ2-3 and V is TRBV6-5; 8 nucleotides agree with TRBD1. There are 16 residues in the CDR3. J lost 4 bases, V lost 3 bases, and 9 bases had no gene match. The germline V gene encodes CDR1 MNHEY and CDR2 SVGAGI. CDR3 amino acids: CASSYLRQGRPDTQYF. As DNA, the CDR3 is TGTGCCAGCAGTTATTTACGACAGGGGAGGCCAGATACGCAGTATTTT.